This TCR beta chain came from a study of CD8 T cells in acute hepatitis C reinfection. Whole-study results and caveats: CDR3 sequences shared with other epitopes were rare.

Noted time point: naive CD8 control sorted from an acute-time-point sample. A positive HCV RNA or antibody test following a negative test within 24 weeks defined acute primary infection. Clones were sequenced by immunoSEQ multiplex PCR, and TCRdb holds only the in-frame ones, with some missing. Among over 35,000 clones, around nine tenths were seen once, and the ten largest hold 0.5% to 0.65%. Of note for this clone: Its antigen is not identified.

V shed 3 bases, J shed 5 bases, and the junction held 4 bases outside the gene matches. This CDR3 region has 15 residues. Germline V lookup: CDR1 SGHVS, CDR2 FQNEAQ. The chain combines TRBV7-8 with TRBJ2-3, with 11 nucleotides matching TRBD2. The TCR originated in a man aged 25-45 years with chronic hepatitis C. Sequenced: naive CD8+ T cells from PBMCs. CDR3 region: CASSFGSGRVDTQYF. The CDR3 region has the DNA TGTGCCAGCAGCTTCGGTAGCGGGAGGGTAGATACGCAGTATTTT.